These T cell receptor beta chains were read from a single sample in a study of CD8 T cells in Susac syndrome. TCRdb reanalysed the immunoSEQ multiplex PCR reads using MiXCR and keeps one entry per CDR3 protein. Among about 150,000 distinct CDR3 sequences listed, approximately 95% were seen once. The sequencing sample was made of CD4+ T cells from PBMCs. These receptors all stem from a human donor with Susac syndrome. Each CDR3 is given with its conserved first and last residue. A D gene is named only where the DNA matches it firmly. Size values are once, few and many counts, or a class for expanded clones, and some rows have none.

cdr3_length,v_call,clone_size,d_call,j_call,cdr3_nt,cdr3_aa
14,TRBV7-2,.,.,TRBJ1-5,TGTGCCAGCAGCTTAACTAATAGCAATCAGCCCCAGCATTTT,CASSLTNSNQPQHF
11,TRBV7-2,few,TRBD2,TRBJ2-1,TGTGCCAGCGTTCTAGCGGGCGTGATGTTCTTC,CASVLAGVMFF
11,TRBV29-1,few,.,TRBJ2-5,TGCAGCGCCACCCTAGGGGAGACCCAGTACTTC,CSATLGETQYF
12,TRBV29-1,.,.,TRBJ2-5,TGCAGCGTTGTTTGGGTTGGGGAGACCCAGTACTTC,CSVVWVGETQYF
14,TRBV20-1,.,.,TRBJ2-5,TGCAGTGCTAGAGATTCCCGGAGACAAGAGACCCAGTACTTC,CSARDSRRQETQYF
14,TRBV3-1,.,.,TRBJ2-3,TGTGCCAGCGGAAAGGGGACTAGCACAGATACGCAGTATTTT,CASGKGTSTDTQYF
13,TRBV29-1,once,.,TRBJ1-1,TGCAGCGTTTTGAGCGGGTTTAACACTGAAGCTTTCTTT,CSVLSGFNTEAFF
15,TRBV12-3/TRBV12-4,.,.,TRBJ2-2,TGTGCCAGCAGTTCGTGGGCCTTGAACACCGGGGAGCTGTTTTTT,CASSSWALNTGELFF
11,TRBV2,.,.,TRBJ2-5,TGTGCCAGCAGTGGGGCCGAGACCCAGTACTTC,CASSGAETQYF
16,TRBV4-1,.,.,TRBJ2-1,TGCGCCAGCAGCCTAACTCAGGGAAGCTCCTACAATGAGCAGTTCTTC,CASSLTQGSSYNEQFF
14,TRBV5-1,.,TRBD1,TRBJ2-3,TGCGCCAGCAGCATGAACAGGGGAGTAGATACGCAGTATTTT,CASSMNRGVDTQYF
11,TRBV20-1,.,.,TRBJ1-5,TGCAGTGCCCATGGGGGGGTGACCCAGCATTTT,CSAHGGVTQHF
14,TRBV27,.,TRBD2,TRBJ2-1,TGTGCCAGCACCTCGGGACGGGGGGACAATGAGCAGTTCTTC,CASTSGRGDNEQFF
16,TRBV5-1,.,.,TRBJ2-2,TGCGCCAGCAGCTTGGAGGGGGGTCGGAGCACCGGGGAGCTGTTTTTT,CASSLEGGRSTGELFF
13,TRBV7-2,.,.,TRBJ2-1,TGTGCCAGCAGCTTAGACGACTACAATGAGCAGTTCTTC,CASSLDDYNEQFF
16,TRBV20-1,.,.,TRBJ1-2,TGCAGTGCTACAGGTGCGACAGCGGGGGGGAACTATGGCTACACCTTC,CSATGATAGGNYGYTF
14,TRBV3-1,.,.,TRBJ2-7,TGTGCCAGCAGCCAAGTACCTGGGAACTACGAGCAGTACTTC,CASSQVPGNYEQYF
13,TRBV18,.,.,TRBJ2-5,TGTGCCAGCTCACCCGAGGAGGGGGAGACCCAGTACTTC,CASSPEEGETQYF
14,TRBV28,.,TRBD2,TRBJ2-1,TGTGCCAGCAGGAGAGGCGGGGGTGGCGGTGAGCAGTTCTTC,CASRRGGGGGEQFF
15,TRBV15,.,.,TRBJ2-2,TGTGCCACCAGCAGAGTTGGAGGGCCCACCGGGGAGCTGTTTTTT,CATSRVGGPTGELFF
14,TRBV6-5,.,.,TRBJ1-1,TGTGCCAGCCACTGGCAACAGATGAACACTGAAGCTTTCTTT,CASHWQQMNTEAFF
14,TRBV20-1,.,.,TRBJ2-7,TGCAGTGCCCTAGTAGTTCCGGGGACTGCCGAGCAGTACTTC,CSALVVPGTAEQYF
15,TRBV2,.,.,TRBJ2-6,TGTGCCAGCACCCGGAACAGCGCTGGGGCCAACGTCCTGACTTTC,CASTRNSAGANVLTF
15,TRBV6-6,.,TRBD1,TRBJ2-2,TGTGCCAGCAGTTACCCCCACAGGGGGCCCGGGGAGCTGTTTTTT,CASSYPHRGPGELFF
17,TRBV5-8,.,.,TRBJ1-6,TGTGCCAGCGGGGAGCTCCAAATGAGCTCCTATAATTCACCCCTCCACTTT,CASGELQMSSYNSPLHF
14,TRBV29-1,.,TRBD1,TRBJ2-1,TGCAGCGCCGAGGACAGGGGGAGCTACAATGAGCAGTTCTTC,CSAEDRGSYNEQFF
11,TRBV29-1,.,.,TRBJ2-1,TGCAGCGTTCGACAGTACAATGAGCAGTTCTTC,CSVRQYNEQFF
14,TRBV20-1,.,TRBD2,TRBJ2-7,TGCAGTGCTAAGTTTAGCGGGGGGAACCACGAGCAGTACTTC,CSAKFSGGNHEQYF
17,TRBV9,.,TRBD2,TRBJ2-1,TGTGCCAGCAGCGTAGGACTAGCGGGGCTCTCCTACAATGAGCAGTTCTTC,CASSVGLAGLSYNEQFF
16,TRBV9,.,.,TRBJ2-5,TGTGCCAGCAGCGTAGCCCAAGGGGGTAGCGGGGAGACCCAGTACTTC,CASSVAQGGSGETQYF
15,TRBV4-3,.,TRBD1,TRBJ1-2,TGCGCCAGCAGCCGCATTGGACAGGGGAAAAGGGGCTACACCTTC,CASSRIGQGKRGYTF
14,TRBV7-9,.,.,TRBJ1-4,TGTGCCAGCAGCCGTCAGGGAGGGGATGAAAAACTGTTTTTT,CASSRQGGDEKLFF
15,TRBV5-1,.,TRBD1,TRBJ1-1,TGCGCCAGCAGCACCGGACAGGGGGCATTGACTGAAGCTTTCTTT,CASSTGQGALTEAFF
14,TRBV7-2,.,.,TRBJ2-5,TGTGCCAGCAGCTTGGGCAGCTCTAAAGAGACCCAGTACTTC,CASSLGSSKETQYF
12,TRBV12-3/TRBV12-4,.,.,TRBJ1-2,TGTGCCAGCAGTTTAAACACAGATGGCTACACCTTC,CASSLNTDGYTF
15,TRBV19,.,.,TRBJ1-2,TGTGCCAGTAGTGTACGACAGCCCAGTGACTATGGCTACACCTTC,CASSVRQPSDYGYTF
14,TRBV20-1,.,.,TRBJ1-1,TGCAGTGCTAGTAGTTCGGCGATGAACACTGAAGCTTTCTTT,CSASSSAMNTEAFF
13,TRBV7-7,.,.,TRBJ2-7,TGTGCCAGCAGCTCCTCCGTGGGCTACGAGCAGTACTTC,CASSSSVGYEQYF
14,TRBV7-2,.,TRBD1,TRBJ2-7,TGTGCCAGCAGCTGGGACAGGTCCTCCTACGAGCAGTACTTC,CASSWDRSSYEQYF
15,TRBV4-1,.,TRBD1,TRBJ1-2,TGCGCCAGCAGCCAAGAGGGGACAGGGGTGGGTGGCTACACCTTC,CASSQEGTGVGGYTF
16,TRBV7-8,.,.,TRBJ2-5,TGTGCCAGCAGCTTAGACCTAGGGTTCGACCAAGAGACCCAGTACTTC,CASSLDLGFDQETQYF
15,TRBV20-1,.,.,TRBJ1-5,TGCAGTGCTAGAGGGGGGGAGCTTAGCAATCAGCCCCAGCATTTT,CSARGGELSNQPQHF
14,TRBV7-7,.,.,TRBJ2-3,TGTGCCAGCAGCTTAGCGCCCGAGTCCGATACGCAGTATTTT,CASSLAPESDTQYF
13,TRBV29-1,.,.,TRBJ2-1,TGCAGCGTTGCCCCGCGGTTTTCCAATGAGCAGTTCTTC,CSVAPRFSNEQFF
15,TRBV3-1,.,.,TRBJ2-4,TGTGCCAGCAGCCAAAGGGGGGCCCGGGCAAACATTCAGTACTTC,CASSQRGARANIQYF
12,TRBV19,.,.,TRBJ1-5,TGTGCCAGTAGTCCCCTCGGGGAGCCCCAGCATTTT,CASSPLGEPQHF
18,TRBV9,once,.,TRBJ2-2,TGTGCCAGCAGCGTACGGGCTTGGGGAGGAATTGGCACCGGGGAGCTGTTTTTT,CASSVRAWGGIGTGELFF
15,TRBV15,.,.,TRBJ2-2,TGTGCCACCAGCAGAGAACCCCGGAACACCGGGGAGCTGTTTTTT,CATSREPRNTGELFF
15,TRBV7-2,.,TRBD1,TRBJ2-6,TGTGCCAGCAGCAGAGAGGGGGCCGGGGCCAACGTCCTGACTTTC,CASSREGAGANVLTF
17,TRBV15,.,TRBD1,TRBJ2-2,TGTGCCACCAGCAGAGATCGGCAGGGGGCCATGACCGGGGAGCTGTTTTTT,CATSRDRQGAMTGELFF
17,TRBV5-1,.,TRBD1,TRBJ1-1,TGCGCCAGCAGCTTGGGGACACCCGTAGGGGGCTATGGTGAAGCTTTCTTT,CASSLGTPVGGYGEAFF
12,TRBV20-1,.,.,TRBJ1-2,TGCAGTGCTAGGGAGCCACCCTATGGCTACACCTTC,CSAREPPYGYTF
18,TRBV9,.,.,TRBJ2-3,TGTGCCAGCAGCGGGAGTCCCGGGACCGTTACTAGCACAGATACGCAGTATTTT,CASSGSPGTVTSTDTQYF